The rows below give T cell receptor beta chains drawn from one sample of a study of cytomegalovirus exposure and HLA in healthy donors. This table comes from immunoSEQ multiplex PCR, and its TCRdb copy is limited to in-frame clones, with some not included. The sample lists about 120,000 clones; approximately 82% were seen once. The specimen was PBMCs. The receptors derive from a man aged 25 to 45 in good health and CMV-seropositive. The conserved cysteine and the conserved F or W are not part of the CDR3 here.

j_call v_call cdr3_aa
- TRBV2 ASRGSSYEQY
TRBJ1-2 TRBV19 ASSIDVYGYT
TRBJ2-7 TRBV27 ASGGIQGKLFNEQY
TRBJ1-2 TRBV7-8 ASSSGQLYGYT
TRBJ2-1 TRBV5-4 ASSYSGGYSEQF
TRBJ2-4 TRBV4-3 ASSQQGLGKNIQY
TRBJ1-3 TRBV25-1 ASSELRPGNTIY
TRBJ2-7 TRBV6-5 ASSYSADEQY
TRBJ2-3 TRBV5-4 ATPTSGFLTDTQY
TRBJ2-5 TRBV6-5 ASSYRDRETQY
TRBJ2-5 TRBV18 ASSPMGETQY
TRBJ1-3 TRBV6-5 ASGRTTGVTDTIY
TRBJ2-5 TRBV4-2 ASSQDWGAGQETQY
TRBJ2-1 TRBV6-5 ASSATTTSNEQF
TRBJ2-3 TRBV7-9 ASSYTGQPSPDTQY
TRBJ2-5 TRBV19 ASSIAEETQY
TRBJ1-6 TRBV27 ASSPGTGQSPLH
TRBJ2-1 TRBV5-4 ASSLNGGLSYNEQF
TRBJ1-6 TRBV5-4 ASQLGGDHYNSPLH
TRBJ1-2 TRBV6-5 ASGGGYGYT
TRBJ1-1 TRBV4-1 ASSLMGQTNTEAF
TRBJ1-3 TRBV6-5 ASSFGFLSGNTIY
TRBJ2-7 TRBV2 AILSGVTYEQY
TRBJ2-5 TRBV19 ASSIGQGAGTQY
TRBJ2-3 TRBV7-3 ASSLIAGGTDTQY
TRBJ2-3 TRBV7-2 ASTLGDYRTDTQY
TRBJ2-1 TRBV7-9 ASSSILAPGNEQF
TRBJ2-7 TRBV6-5 ASSQGLNEQY
TRBJ1-5 TRBV5-5 ASSLGRYSNQPQH
TRBJ2-1 TRBV7-6 ASSPDWYNEQF
TRBJ2-1 TRBV6-6 ASKSSSGGI
TRBJ2-2 TRBV18 ASSPSTGNTGELF
TRBJ2-3 TRBV5-6 ASSFWGGGTDTQY
TRBJ2-3 TRBV7-2 ASSSDSNTDTQY
TRBJ2-7 TRBV6-5 ASSLGPLPPYEQY
TRBJ1-4 TRBV4-3 ASSRRGGEGEKLF
TRBJ1-2 TRBV29-1 SVSGTGEYGYT